This T cell receptor (beta chain) was identified during a study of CD8 T cells in Susac syndrome. Background on the study: Sequenced Susac syndrome patients included more than 5 with active disease and about 8 who were in remission.

RNA totalling roughly 0.5 to 1 ug underwent reverse transcription with random hexamers. One entry per CDR3 protein, called by TCRdb with MiXCR from the immunoSEQ multiplex PCR reads. Of 150,000 to 200,000 distinct CDR3 sequences in the sample, 85% to 95% were seen once. Germline-derived CDR1 and CDR2 are MDHEN and SYDVKM. This CDR3 has 11 residues. Trimming removed 7 bases from V and 9 bases from J, with 12 bases in between. The rearrangement joins TRBV28 to TRBJ1-1, with D perhaps matching TRBD1 (6 bases). The sequencing input was CD4+ T cells from PBMCs. The clonotype comes from a human donor with Susac syndrome. The CDR3 DNA reads TGTGCCAGCACTTCGGGACATAAAGCTTTCTTT. This codes for CASTSGHKAFF.